These 22 T cell receptor beta chains were all obtained from the same sample, sequenced in a study of blood T cells in healthy people across ages. It was with a sample-barcoded 5' primer and a J-beta primer mix that a second PCR of roughly 7 to 12 cycles was run. TCRdb ran MiXCR on the 5' RACE reads and lists one entry per CDR3 protein. The data hold more than 1,000,000 distinct CDR3 sequences, with about 25% observed a single time. The same sample was also used in a study of T cells of mothers and their children.

The sequencing input was blood. These receptor sequences come from a girl aged 2-10 years in good health.

This clonotype was seen only a few times. The chain links TRBV2 to TRBJ2-1; TRBD2 aligns across 10 bases. This CDR3 comprises 16 residues. The germline CDR1 and CDR2 sequences are SNHLY and FYNNEI. V lost 6 bases, J lost 6 bases, and 11 bases stayed unmatched. CDR3 sequence: CASRQTGTSVGNEQFF. DNA for the CDR3: TGTGCCAGCAGGCAGACCGGGACTAGCGTCGGCAATGAGCAGTTCTTC.

The V gene is TRBV6-2 or TRBV6-3, the J gene TRBJ2-5; D gene uncertain. Judging by the DNA end, TRBJ2-1 fits better; the J call may be wrong. Germline CDR1 is MNHEY and CDR2 is SVGEGT. CDR3 length: 15 amino acids. The CDR3 DNA follows: TGTGCCAGCAGTTACATCCCCCAACCCTACAATGAGCAGTTCTTC. Amino acid sequence: CASSYIPQPYNEQFF.

This clonotype was observed a few times. This chain links TRBV29-1 with TRBJ2-1, with D unresolved. CDR3 length: 13 amino acids. Per germline, CDR1 SQVTM and CDR2 ANQGSEA. V gave up 6 bases and J gave up 0 bases, with 9 bases separating them. CDR3 in amino acids: CSVLPTSYNEQFF. DNA of the CDR3: TGCAGCGTGCTTCCGACCTCCTACAATGAGCAGTTCTTC.

This clonotype was detected a few times. This sequence joins TRBV7-8 and TRBJ2-3, with D tentatively TRBD2 (7 bases). The V gene's germline CDR1 is SGHVS and CDR2 FQNEAQ. Trimming left V 3 bases short and J 5 bases short, with 18 bases between. This CDR3 region has 16 residues. The CDR3 region is CASSLLGGGGRDTQYF. In nucleotides, the CDR3 is TGTGCCAGCAGCTTGCTTGGGGGCGGGGGTAGAGATACGCAGTATTTT. Based on the CDR3 plus reference TRBV7-8 and TRBJ2-3, the full variable domain is GAGVSQSPRYKVAKRGQDVALRCDPISGHVSLFWYQQALGQGPEFLTYFQNEAQLDKSGLPSDRFFAERPEGSVSTLKIQRTQQEDSAVYLCASSLLGGGGRDTQYFGPGTRLTVL.

The chain is built from TRBV20-1 and TRBJ2-7, with TRBD2 matching 7 bases. The CDR3 runs to 17 residues. Germline trimming cut 5 bases from V and 6 bases from J; bases unmatched to any gene: 22. Germline V gene sequence: CDR1 DFQATT, CDR2 SNEGSKA (reference sequence). CDR3: CSASAPLGAGLSGEQYF. The CDR3 DNA follows: TGCAGTGCTTCGGCCCCTCTTGGAGCGGGACTTTCCGGCGAGCAGTACTTC.

V and J are TRBV12-3 or TRBV12-4 and TRBJ1-1; 7 bases align to TRBD1. V was clipped by 6 bases and J by 3 bases; unmatched bases: 10. This CDR3 spans 15 amino acids. The CDR3 nucleotides are TGTGCCAGCAGCTCTTACCCAGGGGGTGACACTGAAGCTTTCTTT. Translated: CASSSYPGGDTEAFF.

Here the CDR3 reads CASRMTGDIQYF. The CDR3 DNA reads as TGTGCCAGCAGAATGACAGGGGACATTCAGTACTTC. The chain carries TRBV12-3 or TRBV12-4 and TRBJ2-4; 8 bases are shared with TRBD1. Trimming took 6 bases from V and 8 from J; bases not matched to a gene: 3. CDR3 length: 12 amino acids.

The gene calls are TRBV9 and TRBJ1-2; the D is unclear. The V end lost 0 bases, the J end lost 10 bases, and 10 bases lay between the germline ends. This CDR3 is built from 12 residues. Germline V gives CDR1 SGDLS, CDR2 YYNGEE. CDR3 loop: CASSVAIEDYTF. As DNA, the CDR3 is TGTGCCAGCAGCGTAGCTATCGAGGACTACACCTTC.

The chain uses TRBV5-5 and TRBJ1-5; TRBD1 might be the D (5 bases). The CDR3 totals 14 residues. V lost 2 bases and J lost 7, with 13 bases in between. From germline, CDR1 is SGHKS and CDR2 YYEKEE (reference sequence). CDR3 residues: CASSFGWRDQPQHF. The CDR3 DNA reads as TGTGCCAGCAGCTTTGGGTGGAGGGACCAGCCCCAGCATTTT. The variable domain in full, with the rest retrieved from reference TRBV5-5 and TRBJ1-5, is DAGVTQSPTHLIKTRGQQVTLRCSPISGHKSVSWYQQVLGQGPQFIFQYYEKEERGRGNFPDRFSARQFPNYSSELNVNALLLGDSALYLCASSFGWRDQPQHFGDGTRLSIL.

Only a few counts were recorded for this clonotype. Here the CDR3 DNA reads TGTGCCAGCAGTTCTTGGACGGCGACCTACGAGCAGTACTTC. It yields the protein CASSSWTATYEQYF. This chain connects TRBV28 to TRBJ2-7, with unresolved D. Germline loops: CDR1 MDHEN, CDR2 SYDVKM. The CDR3 is 14 residues long. V was clipped by 4 bases and J by 2 bases, with 12 bases between them. Complete variable domain (other parts from reference TRBV28 and TRBJ2-7): DVKVTQSSRYLVKRTGEKVFLECVQDMDHENMFWYRQDPGLGLRLIYFSYDVKMKEKGDIPEGYSVSREKKERFSLILESASTNQTSMYLCASSSWTATYEQYFGPGTRLTVT.

This clonotype appeared a few times. This chain connects TRBV3-1 to TRBJ2-2; no reliable D call. CDR1 and CDR2 (germline): LGHDT, YNNKEL (reference sequence). The CDR3 length is 12 residues. V was shortened by 2 bases and J by 9 bases, with 7 bases between the two germline ends. The CDR3 DNA is TGTGCCAGCAGCCAATACGCAAGGGAGCTGTTTTTT. This gives the protein CASSQYARELFF.

CDR3 residues: CAGRDRVLSAEAFF. The CDR3 coding sequence is TGTGCCGGCCGGGACAGGGTCCTCTCCGCTGAAGCTTTCTTT. This chain connects TRBV2 to TRBJ1-1; 9 bases map to TRBD1. V was pared by 11 bases and J by 6 bases, with 13 bases of the junction left unmatched. The CDR3 is 14 amino acids. CDR1 is SNHLY and CDR2 is FYNNEI in the germline V gene.

The rearrangement uses TRBV28 and TRBJ1-1; no firm D call. CDR1 MDHEN and CDR2 SYDVKM come from the germline V gene. This CDR3 has 14 amino acids. Deletions cut 6 bases from V and 4 bases from J, with 15 bases between. The CDR3 coding sequence is TGTGCCAGCAGCTACCCCGGGAGGCTCACTGAAGCTTTCTTT. Amino acid sequence: CASSYPGRLTEAFF.

This clonotype appeared a few times. This chain connects TRBV27 to TRBJ2-7, with TRBD1 matching 7 bases. CDR3 length: 16 amino acids. The V segment lost 4 bases and the J segment 4 bases; nucleotides outside the gene matches: 13. Germline CDR1 and CDR2: MNHEY and SMNVEV (reference sequence). The CDR3, as DNA: TGTGCCAGCAGTTCCTCCACCGGGACAGCTAATTACGAGCAGTACTTC. Translation gives CASSSSTGTANYEQYF.

This chain links TRBV12-3 or TRBV12-4 with TRBJ2-1; possibly TRBD1 for D (6 bases). This CDR3 spans 16 amino acids. V was cut by 4 bases and J by 2 bases, with 15 bases left in between. Here the CDR3 DNA reads TGTGCCAGCAGTTCGCTCCGAGACAGGACCTACAATGAGCAGTTCTTC. Protein: CASSSLRDRTYNEQFF.

The chain carries TRBV3-1 and TRBJ1-1; no definite D call. Germline V gives CDR1 LGHDT, CDR2 YNNKEL (reference sequence). The CDR3 covers 12 residues. The ends were cut back, 0 bases at V and 7 bases at J, with 6 bases in the middle. The CDR3 loop is CASSQDFGEAFF. The CDR3 coding sequence is TGTGCCAGCAGCCAAGATTTCGGTGAAGCTTTCTTT.

The CDR3 is CSAPSGGRDTQYF. In nucleotides, the CDR3 is TGCAGTGCCCCGAGCGGGGGAAGGGATACGCAGTATTTT. The V and J genes are TRBV20-1 and TRBJ2-3, with 8 bases lining up with TRBD2. This CDR3 has 13 residues. Germline V gene sequence: CDR1 DFQATT, CDR2 SNEGSKA (reference sequence). The junction had 8 bases not matched to a gene; V was cut back by 6 bases and J by 6 bases.

This clonotype showed up just a few times. This rearrangement joins TRBV28 to TRBJ1-4; 10 nucleotides agree with TRBD1. Germline V CDR1 and CDR2: MDHEN, SYDVKM. V shed 10 bases, J shed 7 bases, and the junction held 21 bases outside the gene matches. This CDR3 has 18 residues. CDR3 sequence reads: CANSFPGQGPYVGEKLFF. Here the CDR3 DNA reads TGTGCCAACTCCTTCCCGGGACAGGGGCCTTACGTCGGTGAAAAACTGTTTTTT.

This clonotype came up a few times. The gene calls are TRBV9 and TRBJ2-3; no firm D call. This CDR3 is 15 amino acids long. From germline, CDR1 is SGDLS and CDR2 YYNGEE. The V end was cut by 8 bases, the J end by 0 bases, with 16 bases between. The CDR3 loop reads CASAIIGSSTDTQYF. The CDR3 DNA follows: TGTGCCAGTGCCATAATCGGTAGTAGCACAGATACGCAGTATTTT.

Notes on this clonotype: A single base separates this from a much larger clone, so it may be a read error. V gene TRBV7-3 combines with J gene TRBJ1-1; D is possibly TRBD1 (6 bases). V gave up 5 bases and J gave up 1 base, with 8 bases separating them. Germline CDR1 SGHTA, CDR2 FQGTGA. This CDR3 comprises 13 residues. The CDR3 region is CASSMTGNTEAFF. The DNA of the CDR3 is TGTGCCAGCAGCATGACAGGGAACACTGAAGCTTTCTTT.

The CDR3 spells CASSENEGQGIYNPGETQYF. CDR3 DNA sequence: TGTGCCAGCAGTGAAAATGAGGGACAGGGTATATACAACCCCGGGGAGACCCAGTACTTC. The rearrangement joins TRBV6-1 to TRBJ2-5; 9 nucleotides match TRBD1. The CDR3 is 20 amino acids. Germline V gives CDR1 MNHNS, CDR2 SASEGT. With V trimmed by 2 bases and J by 5 bases, 21 bases remained unmatched.

In its sample, this clonotype was seen a few times. The V gene is TRBV12-5, the J gene TRBJ2-1; D might be TRBD1 (5 bases). The CDR3 is 14 amino acids. V was cut by 2 bases and J by 4 bases, with 9 bases left in between. Germline values: CDR1 LGHNT, CDR2 FRNRAP. The CDR3 bases are TGTGCTAGTGGTTTGTACTCAGGGTACAATGAGCAGTTCTTC. This encodes CASGLYSGYNEQFF.